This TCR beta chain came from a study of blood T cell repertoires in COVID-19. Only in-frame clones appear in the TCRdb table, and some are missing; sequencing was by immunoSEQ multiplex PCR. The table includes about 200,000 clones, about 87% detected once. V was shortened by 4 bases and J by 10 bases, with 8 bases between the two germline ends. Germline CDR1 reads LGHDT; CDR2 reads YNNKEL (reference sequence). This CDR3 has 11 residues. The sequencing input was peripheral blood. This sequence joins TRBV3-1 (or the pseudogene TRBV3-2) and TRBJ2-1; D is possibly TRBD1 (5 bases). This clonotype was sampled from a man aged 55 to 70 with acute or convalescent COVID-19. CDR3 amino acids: CASSLRTEQFF. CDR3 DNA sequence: TGTGCCAGCAGCCTCCGGACAGAGCAGTTCTTC.